The clone carrying this TCR beta chain was seen repeatedly, ten times or more. Its cognate antigen is unknown. These data come from a study of tumor-infiltrating lymphocytes in primary liver carcinoma. Trimming removed 4 bases at V and 0 bases at J, with 18 bases between. CDR1 is SEHNR, CDR2 FQNEAQ, per germline (reference sequence). The CDR3 runs to 17 residues. Points from the study as a whole: Only about 7.5-24% of top clones showed up in all five tumor regions.

The input was about 500 ng total RNA; TCR beta cDNA was made from it with a constant-region primer. Libraries covering TCR beta were generated through three nested multiplex PCR rounds (using a slightly modified ARM-PCR). The first two PCR rounds used TRBV1-TRBV30 forward primers with a C-beta reverse primer, around 10 cycles each. TCRdb called the multiplex PCR reads again in MiXCR, with one record for every CDR3 protein. This sample has approximately 110,000 distinct CDR3 sequences, with around 64% found just once. Unsorted bulk tissue (about 19-33 mg) underwent RNA and DNA co-extraction. Separate regions, five per tumor, were sampled.

The chain joins TRBV7-9 to TRBJ1-2, with D perhaps TRBD1 (6 bases). This TCR was sampled from an older woman with primary liver carcinoma and hepatitis B virus infection. Sequencing input: liver tumor tissue from sampling region 3. Subset defined: tumor region T3, left-lateral pole. CDR3 nucleotide sequence: TGTGCCAGCAGCTCCCTCCCAATTAGGGGGACTAACTATGGCTACACCTTC. Amino acids: CASSSLPIRGTNYGYTF.